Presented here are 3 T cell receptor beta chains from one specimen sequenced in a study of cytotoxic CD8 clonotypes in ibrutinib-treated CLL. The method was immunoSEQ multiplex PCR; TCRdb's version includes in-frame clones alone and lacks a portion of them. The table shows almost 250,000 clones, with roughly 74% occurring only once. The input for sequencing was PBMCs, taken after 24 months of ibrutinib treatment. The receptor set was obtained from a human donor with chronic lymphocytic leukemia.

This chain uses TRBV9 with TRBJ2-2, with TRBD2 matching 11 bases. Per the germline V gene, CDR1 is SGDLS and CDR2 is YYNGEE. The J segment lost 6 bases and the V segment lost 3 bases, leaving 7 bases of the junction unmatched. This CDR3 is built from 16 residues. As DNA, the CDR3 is TGTGCCAGCAGCGCATCTAGCGGGAGGTTCCCCGGGGAGCTGTTTTTT. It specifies CASSASSGRFPGELFF.

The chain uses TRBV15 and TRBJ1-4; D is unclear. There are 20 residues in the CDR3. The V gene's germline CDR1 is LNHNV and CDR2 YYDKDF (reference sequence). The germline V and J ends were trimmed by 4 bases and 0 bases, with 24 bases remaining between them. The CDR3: CATSTRPSGTNLATNEKLFF. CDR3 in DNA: TGTGCCACCAGCACGAGACCGTCAGGTACTAACTTGGCAACTAATGAAAAACTGTTTTTT.

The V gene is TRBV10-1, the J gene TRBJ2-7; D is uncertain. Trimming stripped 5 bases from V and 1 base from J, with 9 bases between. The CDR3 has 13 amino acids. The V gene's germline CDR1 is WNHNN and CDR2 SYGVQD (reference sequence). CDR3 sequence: CASSLVGSYEQYF. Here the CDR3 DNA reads TGCGCCAGCAGTCTCGTCGGATCCTACGAGCAGTACTTC.